This TCR beta chain stems from a study of regulatory T cells in long-lasting Graves disease. On this clonotype itself: What it recognizes is unknown.

Described time point: newly diagnosed GD, antithyroid drugs for less than 3 months. Extracted PBMC RNA gave rise to the TCR library. Diagnoses of Graves' disease were made by American Thyroid Association guidelines. For TCR beta, libraries came from iRepertoire HTBI primers and Arm-PCR of CDR3 regions. MiXCR, run by TCRdb on the multiplex PCR reads, gives a single entry per CDR3 protein. The table lists about 610,000 distinct CDR3 sequences, about 16% of them singletons. Trimming stripped 5 bases from V and 0 bases from J, with 14 bases between. Germline V gene sequence: CDR1 MNHEY, CDR2 SVGEGT. The CDR3 is 16 residues long. Broader study findings: TRBV28 was favored in persistent disease, as were TRBJ1-2 and TRBJ2-5.

In addition, the sample was reused for a study of T cells in Graves' hyperthyroidism and ophthalmopathy. From that paper: Uncontrolled infections, other autoimmune diseases, pregnancy or lactation led to exclusion of patients. Researchers ran a first-round RT-PCR on the TCR CDR3 using the HTBI primer set.

The gene calls are TRBV6-2 or TRBV6-3 and TRBJ2-1; D unclear. This specimen consisted of peripheral blood mononuclear cells (PBMCs), obtained at new diagnosis, from a patient treated with antithyroid drugs. The receptor comes from a man aged 18-30 years with Graves disease. The CDR3: CASSEWGSSSYNEQFF. DNA for the CDR3: TGTGCCAGCAGTGAATGGGGTTCTAGCTCCTACAATGAGCAGTTCTTC.